The clone carrying this T cell receptor beta chain has ten or more counts. This record belongs to a study of regulatory T cells in long-lasting Graves disease. Relying on iRepertoire HTBI primers and Arm-PCR of CDR3 regions, the team built TCR beta libraries. TCRdb fed the multiplex PCR reads into MiXCR, producing one record per CDR3 protein. Here the sample spans about 400,000 distinct CDR3 sequences, around 16% being singletons. This sample's time point: newly diagnosed GD, antithyroid drugs for less than 3 months. The TCR library was made from RNA that had been extracted from PBMCs in TRIzol. Trimming took off 2 bases at V and 3 bases at J, with 10 bases between the two ends. The CDR3 has 15 amino acids. The germline V gene encodes CDR1 MNHEY and CDR2 SVGEGT.

The genes are TRBV6-2 or TRBV6-3 and TRBJ1-4; perhaps TRBD1 as D (6 bases). This TCR was sampled from a female donor with Graves disease. The sample was peripheral blood mononuclear cells (PBMCs), taken at new diagnosis, from a patient treated with antithyroid drugs. The CDR3 DNA reads as TGTGCCAGCAGTTACCAGGGGCTGTCTAATGAAAAACTGTTTTTT. Translation: CASSYQGLSNEKLFF.